Below are 3 T cell receptor beta chains sequenced from a single sample in a study of blood T cell repertoires in COVID-19. Only in-frame clones appear in the TCRdb table, and some are missing; sequencing was by immunoSEQ multiplex PCR. The sample includes approximately 200,000 clones, approximately 85% of them seen just once. Material for sequencing was peripheral blood. These receptors were obtained from a human donor with active or convalescent COVID-19. The donor label of this sample is uncertain.

J is TRBJ1-2 and V is TRBV12-3 or TRBV12-4; D is unresolved. V gave up 4 bases and J gave up 0 bases, with 6 bases separating them. This CDR3 contains 13 residues. CDR3 bases: TGTGCCAGCAGTTATTCAGCTAACTATGGCTACACCTTC. Residues: CASSYSANYGYTF.

The gene calls are TRBV24-1 and TRBJ1-5; D might be TRBD1 (5 bases). CDR3 size: 15 residues. V was clipped by 5 bases and J by 6 bases, with 16 bases between them. CDR1 is KGHDR and CDR2 is SFDVKD in the germline V gene. CDR3 residues: CATSAAGGRGQPQHF. The CDR3 nucleotides read TGTGCCACCAGTGCCGCCGGGGGACGGGGTCAGCCCCAGCATTTT.

This CDR3 is CSVEGSGGPLLDYYGYTF. CDR3 DNA sequence: TGCAGCGTTGAAGGATCAGGGGGCCCCCTTTTAGACTACTATGGCTACACCTTC. J is TRBJ1-2 and V is TRBV29-1, with 8 bases fitting TRBD1. The germline V gene has CDR1 SQVTM and CDR2 ANQGSEA. The CDR3 consists of 18 residues. Trimming cost V 1 base and J 3 bases; bases outside gene matches: 16.